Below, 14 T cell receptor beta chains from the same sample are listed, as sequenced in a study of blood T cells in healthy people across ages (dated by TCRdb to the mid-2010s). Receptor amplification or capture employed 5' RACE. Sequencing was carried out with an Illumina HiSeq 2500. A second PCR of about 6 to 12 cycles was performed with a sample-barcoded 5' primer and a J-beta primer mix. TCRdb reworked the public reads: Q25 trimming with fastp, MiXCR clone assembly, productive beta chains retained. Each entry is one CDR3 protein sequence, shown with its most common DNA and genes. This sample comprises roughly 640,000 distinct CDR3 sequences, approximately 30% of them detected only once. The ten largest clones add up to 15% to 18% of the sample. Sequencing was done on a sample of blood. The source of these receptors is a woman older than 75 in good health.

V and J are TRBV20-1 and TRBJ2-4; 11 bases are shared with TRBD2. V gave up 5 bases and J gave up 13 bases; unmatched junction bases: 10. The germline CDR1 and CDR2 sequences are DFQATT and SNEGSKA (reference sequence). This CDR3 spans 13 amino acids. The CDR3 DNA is TGCAGTGCTGGGACTAGCGGAAGAAAAGAGCAGTACTTC. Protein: CSAGTSGRKEQYF.

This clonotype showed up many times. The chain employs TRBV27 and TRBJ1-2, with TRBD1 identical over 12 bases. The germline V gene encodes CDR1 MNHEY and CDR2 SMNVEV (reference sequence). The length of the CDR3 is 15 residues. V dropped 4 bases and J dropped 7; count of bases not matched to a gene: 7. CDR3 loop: CASSSRDRGRSGYTF. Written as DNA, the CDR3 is TGTGCCAGCAGTTCCCGGGACAGGGGGCGAAGTGGCTACACCTTC.

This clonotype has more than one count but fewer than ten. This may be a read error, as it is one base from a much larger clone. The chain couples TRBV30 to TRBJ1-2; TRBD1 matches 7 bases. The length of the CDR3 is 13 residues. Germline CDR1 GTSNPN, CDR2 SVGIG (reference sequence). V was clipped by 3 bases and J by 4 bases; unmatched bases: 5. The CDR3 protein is CAWRAGQLYGYTF. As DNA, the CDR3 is TGTGCCTGGAGGGCGGGACAGCTCTATGGCTACACCTTC.

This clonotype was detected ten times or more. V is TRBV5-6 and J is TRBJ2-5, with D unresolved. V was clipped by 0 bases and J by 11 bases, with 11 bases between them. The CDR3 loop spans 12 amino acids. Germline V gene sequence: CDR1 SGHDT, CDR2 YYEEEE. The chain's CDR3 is CASSLGLGQQYF. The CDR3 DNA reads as TGTGCCAGCAGCTTGGGTTTAGGTCAGCAGTACTTC.

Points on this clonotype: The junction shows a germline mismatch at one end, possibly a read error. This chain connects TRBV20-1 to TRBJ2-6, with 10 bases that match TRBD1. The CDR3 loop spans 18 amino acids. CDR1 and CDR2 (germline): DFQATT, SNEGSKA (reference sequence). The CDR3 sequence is CSARADRGQVSGANVPTF. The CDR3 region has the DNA TGCAGTGCTAGAGCCGACAGGGGGCAAGTCTCTGGGGCCAACGTCCCGACTTTC.

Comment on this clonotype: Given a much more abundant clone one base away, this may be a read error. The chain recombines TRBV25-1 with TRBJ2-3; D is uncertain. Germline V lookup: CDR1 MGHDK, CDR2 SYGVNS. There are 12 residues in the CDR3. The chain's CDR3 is CASSPLSDMQYF. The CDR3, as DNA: TGTGCCAGCAGCCCACTTTCAGATATGCAGTATTTT.

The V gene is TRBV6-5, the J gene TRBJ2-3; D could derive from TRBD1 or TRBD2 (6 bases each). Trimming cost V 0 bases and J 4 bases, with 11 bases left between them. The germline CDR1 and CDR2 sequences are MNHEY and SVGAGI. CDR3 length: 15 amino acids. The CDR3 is CASSYSPGDSDTQYF. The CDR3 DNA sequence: TGTGCCAGCAGTTACTCCCCAGGGGACTCAGATACGCAGTATTTT.

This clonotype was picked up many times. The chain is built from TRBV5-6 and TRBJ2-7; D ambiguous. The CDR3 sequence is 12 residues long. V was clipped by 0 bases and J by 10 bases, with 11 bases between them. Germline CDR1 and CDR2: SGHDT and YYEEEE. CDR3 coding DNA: TGTGCCAGCAGCTTGGGTAAGGGTACCCAGTACTTC. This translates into CASSLGKGTQYF.

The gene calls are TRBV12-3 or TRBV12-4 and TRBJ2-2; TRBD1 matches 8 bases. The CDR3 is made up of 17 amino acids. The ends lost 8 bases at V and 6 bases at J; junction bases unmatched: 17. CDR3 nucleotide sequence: TGTGCCAGCCCAGGGGGGCAGGGGGCCCATCAGCCCGGGGAGCTGTTTTTT. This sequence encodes CASPGGQGAHQPGELFF.

Here the CDR3 DNA reads TGTGCCAGCAGGTTGGGGTGGGACAGCCAAACTCCGAGCTCCTACGAGCAGTACTTC. Protein product: CASRLGWDSQTPSSYEQYF. The V call is TRBV6-1, the J call TRBJ2-7, with TRBD1 matching 7 bases. V shed 6 bases, J shed 0 bases, and the junction held 20 bases outside the gene matches. Germline CDR1 and CDR2: MNHNS and SASEGT. The CDR3 spans 19 residues.

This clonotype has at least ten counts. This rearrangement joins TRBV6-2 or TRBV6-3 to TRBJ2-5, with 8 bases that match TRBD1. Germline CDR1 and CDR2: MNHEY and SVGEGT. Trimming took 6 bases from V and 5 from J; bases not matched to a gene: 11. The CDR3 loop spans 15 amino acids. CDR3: CASSHGQGRVETQYF. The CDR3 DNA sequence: TGTGCCAGCAGCCACGGACAGGGTAGAGTGGAGACCCAGTACTTC.

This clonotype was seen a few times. This CDR3 is CASSFPGQGANTF. The CDR3 DNA reads as TGTGCCAGCAGCTTCCCGGGACAGGGGGCTAACACCTTC. This chain joins TRBV5-6 and TRBJ1-2; 12 bases line up with TRBD1. This CDR3 spans 13 amino acids. The V and J ends lost 2 bases and 12 bases, in that order; junction bases with no gene match: 5. Germline V gives CDR1 SGHDT, CDR2 YYEEEE.

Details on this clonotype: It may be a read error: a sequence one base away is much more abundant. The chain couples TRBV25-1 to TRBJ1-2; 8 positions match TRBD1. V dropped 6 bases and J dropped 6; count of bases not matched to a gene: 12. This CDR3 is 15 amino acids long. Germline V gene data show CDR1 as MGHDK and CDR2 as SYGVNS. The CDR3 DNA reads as TGTGCCAGCAGCCTTCCGGGACAGGCTTTCCATGGCTACACCTTC. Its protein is CASSLPGQAFHGYTF.

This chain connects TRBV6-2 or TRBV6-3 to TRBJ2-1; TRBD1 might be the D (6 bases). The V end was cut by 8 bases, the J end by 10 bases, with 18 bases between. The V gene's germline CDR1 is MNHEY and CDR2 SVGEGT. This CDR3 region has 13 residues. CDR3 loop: CASGLSSGVEQFF. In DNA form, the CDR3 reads TGTGCCAGCGGCCTCTCCTCAGGGGTAGAGCAGTTCTTC.